The subject of this entry is one T cell receptor beta chain. Its specificity is unknown. This entry comes from a study of vaccination effects on CD4 cells after COVID-19. Generated by immunoSEQ multiplex PCR, the TCRdb table keeps only in-frame clones and is missing some. The sample carries around 24,000 clones, about four fifths recorded once. Germline CDR1 reads SGHKS; CDR2 reads YYEKEE (reference sequence). The CDR3 loop spans 15 amino acids. V was pared by 1 base and J by 6 bases, with 11 bases between. With the ViraFEST assay, the study expanded antigen-specific CD4+ T cells using viral peptide pools, then sequenced them. Culture lasted around eleven days before CD4+ T cell isolation. Participants completed two doses of the BNT162b2 or mRNA-1273 vaccine. The study found no prior SARS-CoV-2 infection in the vaccine recipients, who tested negative for nucleocapsid antibodies. After over 1.5 million PBMC were placed in each well, they were cultured with approximately 9.1 IU/ml IL-2 and about 10 ug/ml peptides. Cultures got half-medium changes with IL-2 on days 3 and 7.

The J gene is TRBJ1-6, the V gene TRBV5-5; unclear D gene. The material was CD4+ T cells from PBMCs cultured with SARS-CoV-2 spike peptides, obtained after COVID-19 vaccination. The receptor's source is a human donor who received a COVID-19 vaccine. Some clones in this sample may be carry-over from other donors' samples. CDR3 sequence: CASSLYEGLNSPLHF. Here the CDR3 DNA reads TGTGCCAGCAGCTTGTATGAGGGCCTTAATTCACCCCTCCACTTT.